A single sample is the source of the 17 T cell receptor beta chains below, sequenced in a study of T cell repertoires in cytomegalovirus infection. TCRdb used MiXCR to reprocess the reads, holding one entry per CDR3 protein. The table lists nearly 700,000 distinct CDR3 sequences, about 33% of them singletons. The antigens of these receptors remain unknown. The specimen was cultured PBMCs, collected from culture after CMV antigen stimulation. These receptor sequences come from a human donor in good health (CMV status not recorded). Some clones in this sample may be carry-over from other donors' samples.

This clonotype was picked up a small number of times. The rearrangement joins TRBV7-2 to TRBJ2-3; D is possibly TRBD2 (7 bases). In germline, CDR1 is SGHTA, CDR2 FQGNSA. V was shortened by 5 bases and J by 7 bases, with 22 bases between the two germline ends. The CDR3 totals 16 residues. CDR3 sequence (DNA): TGTGCCAGCAGCCGCGGTGGGGGGGGGGCCAGTTATACGCAGTATTTT. Translating it yields CASSRGGGGASYTQYF.

The chain couples TRBV6-5 to TRBJ1-4, with D maybe TRBD1 (6 bases). The germline V and J ends were trimmed by 5 bases and 7 bases, with 17 bases remaining between them. The CDR3 consists of 15 residues. CDR1 and CDR2 (germline): MNHEY, SVGAGI. CDR3 DNA sequence: TGTGCCAGCAGTCCGGGGGGGGCTTGGGGTGAAAAACTGTTTTTT. This encodes CASSPGGAWGEKLFF.

CDR3 sequence reads: CSAELGLAGRYNEQFF. The CDR3 DNA sequence: TGCAGTGCAGAGCTAGGACTAGCGGGCAGATACAATGAGCAGTTCTTC. The gene calls are TRBV20-1 and TRBJ2-1; 11 bases are a match to TRBD2. Germline CDR1 is DFQATT and CDR2 is SNEGSKA (reference sequence). This CDR3 spans 16 amino acids. With V trimmed by 6 bases and J by 4 bases, 11 bases remained unmatched.

The sample holds a few counts of this clonotype. Here the CDR3 DNA reads TGTGCCAGCAATGGACGGACTTCTCGAGAAAAACTGTTTTTT. Its translation is CASNGRTSREKLFF. The chain recombines TRBV12-3 or TRBV12-4 with TRBJ1-4, with unresolved D. The V end was cut by 7 bases, the J end by 8 bases, with 17 bases between. This CDR3 spans 14 amino acids.

This clonotype was counted only a few times. J is TRBJ1-5 and V is TRBV19; 10 bases match TRBD1. The germline V gene has CDR1 LNHDA and CDR2 SQIVND (reference sequence). With V trimmed by 6 bases and J by 0 bases, 11 bases remained unmatched. The CDR3 spans 18 residues. CDR3 residues: CASSSPGQGTGSNQPQHF. The DNA of the CDR3 is TGTGCCAGTAGCTCCCCGGGACAGGGGACAGGTAGCAATCAGCCCCAGCATTTT.

This clonotype was seen at least ten times. The CDR3, as DNA: TGTGCCAGCAGCCACGTGCGGTCTAATTCACCCCTCCACTTT. It yields the protein CASSHVRSNSPLHF. V is TRBV7-9 and J is TRBJ1-6; no clear D gene. V shed 5 bases and J shed 6 bases, with 11 bases lying between them. Germline CDR1 reads SEHNR; CDR2 reads FQNEAQ (reference sequence). This CDR3 comprises 14 residues.

This clonotype came up a few times. The chain links TRBV7-2 to TRBJ2-5; 8 nucleotides align to TRBD1. Looked up from germline, CDR1 is SGHTA and CDR2 is FQGNSA. Trimming removed 4 bases from V and 7 bases from J; junction bases left unmatched: 8. The CDR3 extends over 14 amino acids. Here the CDR3 reads CASSSDRGFVTQYF. In DNA, the CDR3 is TGTGCCAGCAGCTCCGACAGGGGTTTTGTGACCCAGTACTTC.

The V and J genes are TRBV12-3 or TRBV12-4 and TRBJ1-1; D is perhaps TRBD1 (6 bases). V lost 7 bases to trimming and J lost 8 bases, with 14 bases between them. The CDR3 extends over 12 amino acids. The CDR3 nucleotides read TGTGCCAGCAAGGAATTTACAGGGGAAGCTTTCTTT. Translating it yields CASKEFTGEAFF.

There are many counts of this clonotype. This sequence joins TRBV7-2 and TRBJ2-7; 7 bases map to TRBD2. The CDR3 covers 15 residues. Unmatched junction bases numbered 4, after V lost 2 bases and J lost 0 bases. From germline, CDR1 is SGHTA and CDR2 FQGNSA. CDR3 protein: CASSLPGGSSYEQYF. The CDR3 coding sequence is TGTGCCAGCAGCTTACCCGGCGGGAGCTCCTACGAGCAGTACTTC.

The rearrangement uses TRBV28 and TRBJ1-1; D gene ambiguous. The CDR3 spans 16 residues. Germline-derived CDR1 and CDR2 are MDHEN and SYDVKM. Trimming cost V 7 bases and J 0 bases, with 18 bases left between them. CDR3 in amino acids: CASNPPRYRMNTEAFF. The CDR3 bases are TGTGCCAGCAATCCCCCCCGGTATAGGATGAACACTGAAGCTTTCTTT. Full variable domain (rest looked up from reference TRBV28 and TRBJ1-1): DVKVTQSSRYLVKRTGEKVFLECVQDMDHENMFWYRQDPGLGLRLIYFSYDVKMKEKGDIPEGYSVSREKKERFSLILESASTNQTSMYLCASNPPRYRMNTEAFFGQGTRLTVV.

The chain links TRBV10-3 to TRBJ1-1; 8 bases align to TRBD1. Germline loops: CDR1 ENHRY, CDR2 SYGVKD. Trimming cost V 5 bases and J 5 bases; bases outside gene matches: 7. The CDR3 length is 14 residues. The CDR3 DNA follows: TGTGCCATCAGTCGGACAGGGAGGGGAACTGAAGCTTTCTTT. Protein sequence: CAISRTGRGTEAFF.

This clonotype has only a few counts. The V gene is TRBV7-8, the J gene TRBJ2-3; TRBD1 or TRBD2 may be the D gene (5 bases each). V lost 7 bases to trimming and J lost 6 bases, with 17 bases between them. Germline V lookup: CDR1 SGHVS, CDR2 FQNEAQ. The CDR3 contains 14 residues. The CDR3 spells CASTKGPGEDTQYF. DNA for the CDR3: TGTGCCAGCACCAAGGGACCCGGGGAGGATACGCAGTATTTT.

This chain uses TRBV5-5 with TRBJ1-2, with D unresolved. The CDR3 is 13 residues long. Germline CDR1 and CDR2: SGHKS and YYEKEE (reference sequence). V was trimmed by 1 base and J by 4 bases, leaving 8 bases between them. The CDR3 DNA is TGTGCCAGCAGCTTGAGCCAGATCTATGGCTACACCTTC. It encodes CASSLSQIYGYTF.

This sequence joins TRBV19 and TRBJ2-3; TRBD2 matches at 9 bases. The CDR3 runs to 15 residues. The germline V gene has CDR1 LNHDA and CDR2 SQIVND (reference sequence). The V gene end was trimmed by 5 bases and the J gene end by 4 bases; junction bases not matched to a gene: 7. CDR3 nucleotides: TGTGCCAGTAGTTCCGCGGGGGGGCCAGCAGATACGCAGTATTTT. This codes for CASSSAGGPADTQYF.

The V gene is TRBV7-9, the J gene TRBJ1-2, with D maybe TRBD1 (6 bases). This CDR3 contains 16 residues. Germline V lookup: CDR1 SEHNR, CDR2 FQNEAQ (reference sequence). With 5 bases removed from V and 0 bases from J, the gap between germline ends came to 16 bases. CDR3: CASSAGTQYSNYGYTF. The CDR3 region has the DNA TGTGCCAGCAGCGCCGGGACACAATACTCTAACTATGGCTACACCTTC.

This clonotype showed up many times. This sequence joins TRBV7-2 and TRBJ1-1; TRBD1 might be the D (5 bases). This CDR3 region has 14 residues. The germline V gene encodes CDR1 SGHTA and CDR2 FQGNSA. V was cut by 3 bases and J by 1 base, with 9 bases left in between. CDR3 DNA sequence: TGTGCCAGCAGCTTCTACGGACAGAACACTGAAGCTTTCTTT. Translating gives CASSFYGQNTEAFF. The variable domain in full, with the rest retrieved from reference TRBV7-2 and TRBJ1-1, is GAGVSQSPSNKVTEKGKDVELRCDPISGHTALYWYRQSLGQGLEFLIYFQGNSAPDKSGLPSDRFSAERTGGSVSTLTIQRTQQEDSAVYLCASSFYGQNTEAFFGQGTRLTVV.

In this sample, this clonotype turned up a few times. The chain has TRBV2 and TRBJ1-2; D perhaps matches TRBD1 (5 bases). CDR3 length equals 12 residues. CDR1 is SNHLY and CDR2 is FYNNEI in the germline V gene. Trimming removed 7 bases from V and 4 bases from J, with 10 bases in between. This CDR3 is CASTRDGYGYTF. The CDR3 DNA reads as TGTGCCAGCACCCGGGACGGCTATGGCTACACCTTC. The whole variable domain, filled in from reference TRBV2 and TRBJ1-2, reads EPEVTQTPSHQVTQMGQEVILRCVPISNHLYFYWYRQILGQKVEFLVSFYNNEISEKSEIFDDQFSVERPDGSNFTLKIRSTKLEDSAMYFCASTRDGYGYTFGSGTRLTVV.